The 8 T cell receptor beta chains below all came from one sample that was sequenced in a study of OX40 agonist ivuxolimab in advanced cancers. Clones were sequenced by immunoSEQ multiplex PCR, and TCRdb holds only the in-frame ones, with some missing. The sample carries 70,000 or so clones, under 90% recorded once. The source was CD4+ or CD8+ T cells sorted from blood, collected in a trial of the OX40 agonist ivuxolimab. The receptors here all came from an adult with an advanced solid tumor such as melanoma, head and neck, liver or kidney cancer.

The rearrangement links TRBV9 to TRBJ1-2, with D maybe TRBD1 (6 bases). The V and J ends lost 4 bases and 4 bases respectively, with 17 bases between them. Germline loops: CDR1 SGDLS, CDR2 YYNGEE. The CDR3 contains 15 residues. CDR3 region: CASSPRLGGAYGYTF. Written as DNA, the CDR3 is TGTGCCAGCAGCCCCCGGTTGGGGGGCGCCTATGGCTACACCTTC.

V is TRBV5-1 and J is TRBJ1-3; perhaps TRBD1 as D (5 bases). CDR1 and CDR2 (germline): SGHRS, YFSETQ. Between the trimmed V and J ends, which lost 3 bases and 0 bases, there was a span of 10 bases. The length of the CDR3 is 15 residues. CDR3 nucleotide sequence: TGCGCCAGCAGCTGGGGACTACTCTCTGGAAACACCATATATTTT. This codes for CASSWGLLSGNTIYF.

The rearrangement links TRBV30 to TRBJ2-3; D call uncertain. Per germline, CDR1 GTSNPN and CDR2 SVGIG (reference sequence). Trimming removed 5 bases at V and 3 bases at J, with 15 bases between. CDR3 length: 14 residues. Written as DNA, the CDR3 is TGTGCCTGGGGGCCTTTATCGCTTACAGATACGCAGTATTTT. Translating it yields CAWGPLSLTDTQYF. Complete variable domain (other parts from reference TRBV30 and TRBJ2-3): SQTIHQWPATLVQPVGSPLSLECTVEGTSNPNLYWYRQAAGRGLQLLFYSVGIGQISSEVPQNLSASRPQDRQFILSSKKLLLSDSGFYLCAWGPLSLTDTQYFGPGTRLTVL.

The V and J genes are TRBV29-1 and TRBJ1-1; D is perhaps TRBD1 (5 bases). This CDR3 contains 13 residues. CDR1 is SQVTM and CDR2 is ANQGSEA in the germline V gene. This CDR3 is CSGRQGVNTEAFF. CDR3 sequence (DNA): TGCAGTGGACGCCAGGGAGTGAACACTGAAGCTTTCTTT. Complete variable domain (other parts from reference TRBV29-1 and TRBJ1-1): SAVISQKPSRDICQRGTSLTIQCQVDSQVTMMFWYRQQPGQSLTLIATANQGSEATYESGFVIDKFPISRPNLTFSTLTVSNMSPEDSSIYLCSGRQGVNTEAFFGQGTRLTVV.

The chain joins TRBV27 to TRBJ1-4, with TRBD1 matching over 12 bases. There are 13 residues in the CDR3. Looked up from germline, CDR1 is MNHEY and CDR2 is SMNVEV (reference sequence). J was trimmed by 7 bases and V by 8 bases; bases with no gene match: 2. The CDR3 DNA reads TGTGCCAGCGGGACAGGGGGCATTGAAAAACTGTTTTTT. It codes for CASGTGGIEKLFF.

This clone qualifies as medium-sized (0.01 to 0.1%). The CDR3 nucleotides read TGCAGCGTTGCGGACGGTTACACTGAAGCTTTCTTT. Residues: CSVADGYTEAFF. The chain is built from TRBV29-1 and TRBJ1-1, with D uncertain. Trimming left V 4 bases short and J 3 bases short, with 9 bases between. Germline lookup yields CDR1 SQVTM and CDR2 ANQGSEA. There are 12 residues in the CDR3.

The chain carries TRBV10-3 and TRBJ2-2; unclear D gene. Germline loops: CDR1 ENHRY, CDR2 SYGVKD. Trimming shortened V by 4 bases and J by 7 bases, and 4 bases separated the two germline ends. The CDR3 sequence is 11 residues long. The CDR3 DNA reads TGTGCCATCAGTGGGGTCGGGGAGCTGTTTTTT. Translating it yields CAISGVGELFF.

CDR3 coding DNA: TGTGCCAGCAGCCCTACAGGGGGGAGCTATGGCTACACCTTC. Encoded protein: CASSPTGGSYGYTF. The chain joins TRBV11-2 to TRBJ1-2, with 8 bases lining up with TRBD1. Germline CDR1 SGHAT, CDR2 FQNNGV. V trimming: 5 bases; J trimming: 4 bases; junction bases outside the gene matches: 6. The CDR3 extends over 14 amino acids. Looking up the rest from reference TRBV11-2 and TRBJ1-2 gives the full variable domain: EAGVAQSPRYKIIEKRQSVAFWCNPISGHATLYWYQQILGQGPKLLIQFQNNGVVDDSQLPKDRFSAERLKGVDSTLKIQPAKLEDSAVYLCASSPTGGSYGYTFGSGTRLTVV.